This T cell receptor (beta chain) was profiled in a study of T cells after posttransplantation cyclophosphamide. TCRdb keeps only in-frame clones here, not all; method: immunoSEQ multiplex PCR. The table has approximately 3,000 clones, roughly four fifths seen once; the top ten hold less than 25%. Points on this clone: Its target is unknown.

The CDR3 sequence is 14 residues long. Trimming removed 5 bases at V and 5 bases at J, with 15 bases between. Germline assignment: CDR1 SGHAT and CDR2 FQNNGV. General study results and limits: Blood and skin or GI T cell repertoires showed limited TRB overlap. Later post-transplant blood repertoires were often dominated by donor CD8+ memory clones. After PTCy, TRB diversity resembled that of CNI/methotrexate controls.

Sample: CD8+ T cells sorted from bone marrow. The receptor comes from an older woman in good health, CMV-negative, and a related stem cell transplant donor. The J gene is TRBJ1-1, the V gene TRBV11-2, with D possibly matching TRBD1 (5 bases). Here the CDR3 DNA reads TGTGCCAGCAGCATAATCGGGGGGAATACTGAAGCTTTCTTT. Protein product: CASSIIGGNTEAFF.